The next 31 T cell receptor beta chains were all read from a single sample in a study of radiation and T cells in renal cell carcinoma. This table comes from immunoSEQ multiplex PCR, and its TCRdb copy is limited to in-frame clones, with some not included. Of 110,000 to 150,000 clones in the sample, less than 90% were seen once. Time point indicated: baseline pretreatment blood. The treatment: 15 Gy SBRT to primary tumor, nephrectomy 4 weeks later. Here the sequenced sample was blood, taken from a patient whose treatment included radiotherapy and nephrectomy. The receptors come from a woman in her fifties or sixties with renal cell carcinoma.

V gene TRBV7-9 combines with J gene TRBJ2-1, with 8 bases identical to TRBD2. CDR3 length equals 15 residues. The J segment lost 8 bases and the V segment lost 5 bases, leaving 11 bases of the junction unmatched. Germline CDR1 reads SEHNR; CDR2 reads FQNEAQ (reference sequence). CDR3 bases: TGTGCCAGCAGCCCAAAGGGACTAGAAATCTATGAGCAGTTCTTC. This encodes CASSPKGLEIYEQFF.

This chain links TRBV9 with TRBJ2-3, with 8 bases that match TRBD1. J was trimmed by 4 bases and V by 3 bases; bases with no gene match: 13. This CDR3 spans 17 amino acids. Germline CDR1 is SGDLS and CDR2 is YYNGEE. The CDR3 nucleotides read TGTGCCAGCAGCGCCCCCAGGACAGGGAATCAGGCAGATACGCAGTATTTT. Its translation is CASSAPRTGNQADTQYF. Full variable domain (missing parts from reference TRBV9 and TRBJ2-3): DSGVTQTPKHLITATGQRVTLRCSPRSGDLSVYWYQQSLDQGLQFLIQYYNGEERAKGNILERFSAQQFPDLHSELNLSSLELGDSALYFCASSAPRTGNQADTQYFGPGTRLTVL.

The rearrangement uses TRBV18 and TRBJ1-1; D gene ambiguous. Per the germline V gene, CDR1 is KGHSH and CDR2 is LQKENI. Trimming took off 3 bases at V and 0 bases at J, with 8 bases between the two ends. This CDR3 spans 14 amino acids. The CDR3 DNA is TGTGCCAGCTCACCGGTGATCATGAACACTGAAGCTTTCTTT. Protein product: CASSPVIMNTEAFF.

This chain connects TRBV10-3 to TRBJ1-1; no firm D call. Trimming stripped 6 bases from V and 4 bases from J, with 15 bases between. CDR1 is ENHRY, CDR2 SYGVKD, per germline. The CDR3 totals 14 residues. The CDR3 DNA is TGTGCCATCAGCGTAAGCAAGCCGGGCACTGAAGCTTTCTTT. Its translation: CAISVSKPGTEAFF.

This chain links TRBV5-1 with TRBJ2-1; the match to TRBD2 covers 7 bases. This CDR3 has 15 residues. The germline V gene encodes CDR1 SGHRS and CDR2 YFSETQ. J lost 8 bases, V lost 4 bases, and 12 bases had no gene match. CDR3 loop: CASSIGLGPLDEQFF. The CDR3 DNA sequence: TGCGCCAGCAGCATCGGACTAGGCCCTCTGGATGAGCAGTTCTTC.

The V call is TRBV2, the J call TRBJ2-3; D is ambiguous. This CDR3 has 13 amino acids. V gave up 4 bases and J gave up 10 bases, with 15 bases separating them. CDR1 is SNHLY, CDR2 FYNNEI, per germline. CDR3 nucleotides: TGTGCCAGCAGTGTTTTGCCGGAGCGCGCGCAGTATTTT. It encodes CASSVLPERAQYF.

The genes are TRBV5-1 and TRBJ1-2; D not certain. The CDR3 totals 13 residues. V lost 10 bases and J 4 bases, leaving 17 bases between the germline ends. The germline V gene encodes CDR1 SGHRS and CDR2 YFSETQ. CDR3 protein: CASEGRNSYGYTF. The CDR3 nucleotides read TGCGCCTCGGAAGGGAGGAACTCCTATGGCTACACCTTC.

The V call is TRBV7-3, the J call TRBJ1-1; the D gene is possibly TRBD1 (6 bases). CDR1 and CDR2 from the germline V gene are SGHTA and FQGTGA. Trimming took 5 bases from V and 4 from J, leaving 17 bases between them. The CDR3 is made up of 15 amino acids. Written as DNA, the CDR3 is TGTGCCAGCAGCCTTACCAGAGGAGGGGGCACTGAAGCTTTCTTT. Its translation: CASSLTRGGGTEAFF.

The CDR3 sequence: CASSEGTVMNTEAFF. The CDR3 DNA reads TGTGCCAGCAGCGAGGGGACAGTGATGAACACTGAAGCTTTCTTT. This sequence joins TRBV9 and TRBJ1-1; 7 bases fit TRBD1. J lost 0 bases, V lost 3 bases, and 5 bases had no gene match. The CDR3 has 15 residues. The V gene's germline CDR1 is SGDLS and CDR2 YYNGEE.

CDR3 residues: CASSFLGGLLQETQYF. In nucleotides, the CDR3 is TGTGCCAGCAGCTTCTTGGGTGGACTACTACAAGAGACCCAGTACTTC. J is TRBJ2-5 and V is TRBV7-2, with D perhaps matching TRBD2 (6 bases). The germline V and J ends were trimmed by 3 bases and 2 bases, with 16 bases remaining between them. The CDR3 loop spans 16 amino acids. Per the germline V gene, CDR1 is SGHTA and CDR2 is FQGNSA.

V usage is TRBV7-9 and J usage is TRBJ2-7; 8 bases are a match to TRBD1. Germline V gene sequence: CDR1 SEHNR, CDR2 FQNEAQ (reference sequence). V trimming: 5 bases; J trimming: 7 bases; junction bases outside the gene matches: 10. The CDR3 totals 14 residues. CDR3 sequence (DNA): TGTGCCAGCAGCCCCCAGGGGGCATCGGGGGAGCAGTACTTC. Translated: CASSPQGASGEQYF. Looking up the rest from reference TRBV7-9 and TRBJ2-7 gives the full variable domain: DTGVSQNPRHKITKRGQNVTFRCDPISEHNRLYWYRQTLGQGPEFLTYFQNEAQLEKSRLLSDRFSAERPKGSFSTLEIQRTEQGDSAMYLCASSPQGASGEQYFGPGTRLTVT.

In its sample, this clone was seen once. CDR3 in DNA: TGTGCCATCAGTGAGTCACAAGGCACTGAAGCTTTCTTT. The encoded protein is CAISESQGTEAFF. The V gene is TRBV10-3, the J gene TRBJ1-1; D is unresolved. V gave up 0 bases and J gave up 4 bases, with 6 bases separating them. The germline CDR1 and CDR2 sequences are ENHRY and SYGVKD. The CDR3 loop spans 13 amino acids.

The chain joins TRBV7-9 to TRBJ2-1, with a tentative D call TRBD2 (6 bases). This CDR3 contains 16 residues. The ends were cut back, 3 bases at V and 8 bases at J, with 20 bases in the middle. Germline values: CDR1 SEHNR, CDR2 FQNEAQ (reference sequence). The CDR3 loop is CASSFFGGLVEDEQFF. CDR3 coding DNA: TGTGCCAGCAGCTTTTTTGGGGGACTCGTGGAGGATGAGCAGTTCTTC.

This clone showed up just once. V is TRBV6-5 and J is TRBJ1-4; D remains ambiguous. CDR1 is MNHEY, CDR2 SVGAGI, per germline. The V end lost 0 bases, the J end lost 7 bases, and 12 bases lay between the germline ends. This CDR3 has 15 residues. CDR3 DNA sequence: TGTGCCAGCAGTTACTCAATCTTGGAGCCTGAAAAACTGTTTTTT. Its protein is CASSYSILEPEKLFF.

The chain is built from TRBV4-3 and TRBJ2-1; no firm D call. Germline V gives CDR1 LGHNA, CDR2 YSLEER. The V end lost 1 base, the J end lost 6 bases, and 10 bases lay between the germline ends. The CDR3 is made up of 14 amino acids. CDR3 sequence: CASSQGLGSNEQFF. In DNA form, the CDR3 reads TGCGCCAGCAGCCAAGGTTTAGGGTCCAATGAGCAGTTCTTC.

The chain couples TRBV10-2 to TRBJ2-5; D possibly corresponds to TRBD2 (5 bases). The CDR3 has 13 amino acids. The V gene lost 4 bases and the J gene lost 3 bases, with 9 bases spanning the gap. Germline values: CDR1 WSHSY, CDR2 SAAADI. Written as DNA, the CDR3 is TGCGCCAGCAGTGTTCCCGGGGAAGAGACCCAGTACTTC. Residues: CASSVPGEETQYF.

J is TRBJ2-7 and V is TRBV10-3, with 8 positions matching TRBD1. The CDR3 extends over 15 amino acids. Germline V CDR1 and CDR2: ENHRY, SYGVKD. Germline trimming cut 6 bases from V and 6 bases from J; bases unmatched to any gene: 13. The CDR3: CAIRDRAAPGSEQYF. CDR3 DNA sequence: TGTGCCATCAGGGACAGGGCTGCTCCAGGATCCGAGCAGTACTTC.

This chain connects TRBV7-2 to TRBJ1-1; unclear D gene. In germline, CDR1 is SGHTA, CDR2 FQGNSA. This CDR3 comprises 14 residues. The V end lost 1 base, the J end lost 1 base, and 7 bases lay between the germline ends. This CDR3 reads CASSLEPPNTEAFF. CDR3 coding DNA: TGTGCCAGCAGCTTAGAGCCTCCGAACACTGAAGCTTTCTTT.

The V and J genes are TRBV18 and TRBJ1-1; possible D gene TRBD1, 6 bases. This CDR3 comprises 11 residues. Germline values: CDR1 KGHSH, CDR2 LQKENI. The V and J ends lost 3 bases and 9 bases respectively, with 8 bases between them. The CDR3 bases are TGTGCCAGCTCACCGACAGGACAAGCTTTCTTT. Its protein product is CASSPTGQAFF.

The chain uses TRBV6-1 and TRBJ2-7, with a tentative D call TRBD1 (6 bases). V was clipped by 6 bases and J by 6 bases, with 21 bases between them. CDR1 and CDR2 (germline): MNHNS, SASEGT. CDR3 length equals 15 residues. The CDR3 protein is CASRADRYPGGEQYF. The CDR3 region has the DNA TGTGCCAGCAGAGCAGACAGGTACCCTGGGGGCGAGCAGTACTTC.

The rearrangement uses TRBV5-4 and TRBJ2-4, with D possibly TRBD2 on 7 matching bases. Germline V lookup: CDR1 SGHNT, CDR2 YYREEE (reference sequence). The CDR3 contains 17 residues. The germline V and J ends were trimmed by 4 bases and 1 base, with 18 bases remaining between them. CDR3 sequence: CASSPEGGIMAKNIQYF. In DNA form, the CDR3 reads TGTGCCAGCAGCCCGGAGGGGGGGATCATGGCCAAAAACATTCAGTACTTC.

This chain connects TRBV5-1 to TRBJ2-7; D tentatively reads TRBD1 or TRBD2 (6 bases each). Germline values: CDR1 SGHRS, CDR2 YFSETQ. Trimming removed 4 bases at V and 4 bases at J, with 21 bases between. The CDR3 totals 16 residues. CDR3 DNA: TGCGCCAGCAGCAGGGGGGCCGAGGGGGGATTTTACGAGCAGTACTTC. Its protein is CASSRGAEGGFYEQYF.

This clone was counted once. The chain combines TRBV5-4 with TRBJ2-1; a weak D match, TRBD2 (6 bases). The CDR3 is 14 amino acids. Trimming pared 0 bases from V and 7 bases from J, leaving 11 bases between. Germline V gene data show CDR1 as SGHNT and CDR2 as YYREEE (reference sequence). This chain's CDR3 is CASSLAGVRNEQFF. The CDR3 bases are TGTGCCAGCAGCTTGGCGGGGGTGAGGAATGAGCAGTTCTTC. The full variable domain, with the rest looked up from reference TRBV5-4 and TRBJ2-1, is ETGVTQSPTHLIKTRGQQVTLRCSSQSGHNTVSWYQQALGQGPQFIFQYYREEENGRGNFPPRFSGLQFPNYSSELNVNALELDDSALYLCASSLAGVRNEQFFGPGTRLTVL.

This rearrangement joins TRBV5-4 to TRBJ2-2; maybe TRBD1 (6 bases). CDR3 length: 14 amino acids. Germline loops: CDR1 SGHNT, CDR2 YYREEE (reference sequence). V was pared by 6 bases and J by 3 bases, with 12 bases between. CDR3 region: CASNGRGDTGELFF. CDR3 nucleotides: TGTGCCAGCAATGGCAGGGGAGACACCGGGGAGCTGTTTTTT.

This clone was seen a single time. CDR3 loop: CASSQVYGAGANVLTF. The DNA of the CDR3 is TGCGCCAGCAGCCAAGTATACGGGGCTGGGGCCAACGTCCTGACTTTC. The chain employs TRBV4-3 and TRBJ2-6; TRBD2 might be the D (5 bases). Germline-derived CDR1 and CDR2 are LGHNA and YSLEER. V lost 1 base and J lost 2, with 9 bases in between. CDR3 length: 16 residues.

The CDR3 sequence is CAWYLAGGADTQYF. The DNA for the CDR3 is TGTGCCTGGTATCTAGCGGGGGGGGCAGATACGCAGTATTTT. This chain links TRBV30 with TRBJ2-3; 12 nucleotides align to TRBD2. V lost 5 bases and J lost 4; bases outside the gene matches: 4. CDR3 length equals 14 residues. Germline CDR1 reads GTSNPN; CDR2 reads SVGIG (reference sequence). Based on the CDR3 plus reference TRBV30 and TRBJ2-3, the full variable domain is SQTIHQWPATLVQPVGSPLSLECTVEGTSNPNLYWYRQAAGRGLQLLFYSVGIGQISSEVPQNLSASRPQDRQFILSSKKLLLSDSGFYLCAWYLAGGADTQYFGPGTRLTVL.

J is TRBJ1-1 and V is TRBV4-1; D is unresolved. The CDR3 is made up of 15 amino acids. V was clipped by 5 bases and J by 11 bases, with 24 bases between them. Germline V gene data show CDR1 as MGHRA and CDR2 as YSYEKL. DNA for the CDR3: TGCGCCAGCAGCTTTTCTTATGTGGCGGACCCCAGGGCTTTCTTT. Encoded protein: CASSFSYVADPRAFF.

In this sample, this clone turned up once. The chain employs TRBV7-2 and TRBJ1-2; D uncertain. The CDR3 contains 12 residues. Germline V gene sequence: CDR1 SGHTA, CDR2 FQGNSA. V was cut by 2 bases and J by 2 bases, with 3 bases left in between. CDR3 protein: CASSLPNYGYTF. The CDR3 DNA reads as TGTGCCAGCAGCTTACCGAACTATGGCTACACCTTC.

The chain employs TRBV28 and TRBJ1-2; 9 bases are shared with TRBD1. Germline values: CDR1 MDHEN, CDR2 SYDVKM. The V gene end was trimmed by 7 bases and the J gene end by 6 bases; junction bases not matched to a gene: 3. The CDR3 spans 12 residues. The CDR3 DNA reads TGTGCCAGCACCGACAGGGGGGATGGCTACACCTTC. This codes for CASTDRGDGYTF.

A few counts support this clone. The chain links TRBV19 to TRBJ2-1, with D possibly matching TRBD1 (6 bases). The CDR3 has 16 residues. Germline V gives CDR1 LNHDA, CDR2 SQIVND (reference sequence). V dropped 1 base and J dropped 1 base, with 11 bases sitting between them. Written as DNA, the CDR3 is TGTGCCAGTAGTATAGGGGACACACCGTCCTACAATGAGCAGTTCTTC. The encoded protein is CASSIGDTPSYNEQFF.

V and J are TRBV29-1 and TRBJ1-5; D is unresolved. CDR1 is SQVTM and CDR2 is ANQGSEA in the germline V gene. The CDR3 consists of 16 residues. V was cut by 2 bases and J by 1 base, with 15 bases left in between. CDR3 residues: CSVERALDPSNQPQHF. The CDR3 bases are TGCAGCGTTGAACGGGCTTTGGACCCAAGCAATCAGCCCCAGCATTTT. Using reference TRBV29-1 and TRBJ1-5 for the parts outside the CDR3, the full variable domain is SAVISQKPSRDICQRGTSLTIQCQVDSQVTMMFWYRQQPGQSLTLIATANQGSEATYESGFVIDKFPISRPNLTFSTLTVSNMSPEDSSIYLCSVERALDPSNQPQHFGDGTRLSIL.